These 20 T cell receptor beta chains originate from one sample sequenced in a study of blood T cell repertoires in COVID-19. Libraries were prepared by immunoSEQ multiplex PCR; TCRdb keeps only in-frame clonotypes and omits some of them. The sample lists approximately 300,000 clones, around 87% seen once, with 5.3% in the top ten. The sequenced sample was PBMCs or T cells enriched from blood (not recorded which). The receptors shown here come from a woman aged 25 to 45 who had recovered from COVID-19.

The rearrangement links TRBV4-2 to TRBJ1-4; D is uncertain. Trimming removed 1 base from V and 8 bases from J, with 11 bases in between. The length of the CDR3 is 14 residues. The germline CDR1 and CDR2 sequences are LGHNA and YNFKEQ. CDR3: CASSQVMSLEKLFF. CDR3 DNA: TGTGCCAGCAGCCAAGTCATGAGCCTGGAAAAACTGTTTTTT.

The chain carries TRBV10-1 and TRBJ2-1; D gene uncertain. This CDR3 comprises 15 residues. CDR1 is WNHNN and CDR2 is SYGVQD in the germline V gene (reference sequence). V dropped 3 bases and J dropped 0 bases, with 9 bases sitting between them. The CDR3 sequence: CASSEARSSYNEQFF. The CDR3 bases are TGCGCCAGCAGTGAAGCGAGGAGCTCCTACAATGAGCAGTTCTTC.

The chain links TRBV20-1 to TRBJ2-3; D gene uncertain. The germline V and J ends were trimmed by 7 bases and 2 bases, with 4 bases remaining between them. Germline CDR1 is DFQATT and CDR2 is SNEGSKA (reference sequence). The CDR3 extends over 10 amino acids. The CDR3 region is CSVHTDTQYF. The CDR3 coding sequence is TGCAGTGTTCACACAGATACGCAGTATTTT.

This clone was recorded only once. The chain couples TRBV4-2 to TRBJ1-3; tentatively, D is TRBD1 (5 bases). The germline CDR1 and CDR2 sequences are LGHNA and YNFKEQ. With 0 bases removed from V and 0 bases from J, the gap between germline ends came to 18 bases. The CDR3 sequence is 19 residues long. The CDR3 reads CASSQDFRQLLLSGNTIYF. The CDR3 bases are TGTGCCAGCAGCCAAGATTTTAGACAGCTCCTTCTCTCTGGAAACACCATATATTTT.

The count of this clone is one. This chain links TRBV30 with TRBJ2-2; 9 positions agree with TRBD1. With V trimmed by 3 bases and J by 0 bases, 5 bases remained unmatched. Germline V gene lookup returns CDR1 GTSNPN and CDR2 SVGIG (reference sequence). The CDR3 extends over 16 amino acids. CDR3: CAWRGTGFTNTGELFF. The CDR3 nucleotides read TGTGCCTGGAGGGGGACAGGGTTTACGAACACCGGGGAGCTGTTTTTT.

The CDR3 DNA reads TGTGCCAGCAGTTACTCGGGCGCAGGGGCTTACGGCTACACCTTC. Its translation: CASSYSGAGAYGYTF. The gene calls are TRBV6-5 and TRBJ1-2; D is possibly TRBD1 (6 bases). The CDR3 covers 15 residues. V was clipped by 0 bases and J by 8 bases, with 16 bases between them. Germline V gives CDR1 MNHEY, CDR2 SVGAGI.

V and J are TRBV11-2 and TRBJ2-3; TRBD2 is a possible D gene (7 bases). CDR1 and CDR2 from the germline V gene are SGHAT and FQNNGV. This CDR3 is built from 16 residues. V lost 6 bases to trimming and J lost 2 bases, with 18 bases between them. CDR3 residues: CASSQAGAGYTDTQYF. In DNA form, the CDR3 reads TGTGCCAGCAGTCAGGCGGGGGCGGGGTACACAGATACGCAGTATTTT.

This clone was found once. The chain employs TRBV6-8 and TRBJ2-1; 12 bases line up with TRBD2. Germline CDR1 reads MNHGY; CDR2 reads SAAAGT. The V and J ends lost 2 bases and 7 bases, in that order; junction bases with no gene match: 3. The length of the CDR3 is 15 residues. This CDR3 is CASSYPSGGVNEQFF. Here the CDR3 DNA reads TGTGCCAGCAGTTACCCTAGCGGGGGGGTAAATGAGCAGTTCTTC.

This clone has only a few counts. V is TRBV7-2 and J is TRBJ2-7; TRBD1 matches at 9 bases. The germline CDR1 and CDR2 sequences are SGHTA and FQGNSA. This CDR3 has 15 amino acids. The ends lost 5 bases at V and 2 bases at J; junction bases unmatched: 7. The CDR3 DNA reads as TGTGCCAGCAGCCTTAGGGGACAGGGAACCTACGAGCAGTACTTC. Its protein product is CASSLRGQGTYEQYF.

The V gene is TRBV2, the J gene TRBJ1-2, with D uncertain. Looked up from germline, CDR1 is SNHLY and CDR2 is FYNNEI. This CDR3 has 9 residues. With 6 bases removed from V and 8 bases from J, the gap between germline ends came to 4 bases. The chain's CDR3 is CASREGYTF. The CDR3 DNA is TGTGCCAGCAGGGAGGGCTACACCTTC.

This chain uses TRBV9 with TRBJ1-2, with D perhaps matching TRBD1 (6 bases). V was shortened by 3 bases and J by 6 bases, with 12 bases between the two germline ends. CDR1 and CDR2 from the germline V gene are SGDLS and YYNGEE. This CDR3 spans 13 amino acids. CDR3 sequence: CASSGSQGDGYTF. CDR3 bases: TGTGCCAGCAGCGGGTCACAGGGAGATGGCTACACCTTC.

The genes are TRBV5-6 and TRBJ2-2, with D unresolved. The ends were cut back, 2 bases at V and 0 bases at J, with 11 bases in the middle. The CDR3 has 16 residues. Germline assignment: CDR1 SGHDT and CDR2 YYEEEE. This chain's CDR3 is CASSFFFPANTGELFF. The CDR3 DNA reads TGTGCCAGCAGCTTCTTTTTCCCCGCGAACACCGGGGAGCTGTTTTTT.

CDR3 amino acids: CATQGVPNEKLFF. CDR3 DNA: TGTGCCACCCAGGGGGTCCCAAATGAAAAACTGTTTTTT. The V gene is TRBV28, the J gene TRBJ1-4; TRBD1 agrees at 7 bases. The CDR3 loop spans 13 amino acids. Germline CDR1 is MDHEN and CDR2 is SYDVKM. The trim removed 10 bases at V and 5 bases at J, leaving 7 bases unmatched.

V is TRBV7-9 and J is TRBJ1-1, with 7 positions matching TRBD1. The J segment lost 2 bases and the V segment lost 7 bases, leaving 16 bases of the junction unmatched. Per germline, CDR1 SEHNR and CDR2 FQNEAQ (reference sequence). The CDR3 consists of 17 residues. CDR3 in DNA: TGTGCCAGCACCCCTCAAGGGTTCTCAGGGGGTAACACTGAAGCTTTCTTT. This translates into CASTPQGFSGGNTEAFF.

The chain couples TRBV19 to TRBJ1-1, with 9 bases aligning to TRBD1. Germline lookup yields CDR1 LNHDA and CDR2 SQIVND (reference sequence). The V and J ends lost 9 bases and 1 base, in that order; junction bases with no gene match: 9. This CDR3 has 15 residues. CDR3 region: CASATTGGSNTEAFF. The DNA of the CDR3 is TGTGCCAGCGCGACGACAGGGGGGTCGAACACTGAAGCTTTCTTT.

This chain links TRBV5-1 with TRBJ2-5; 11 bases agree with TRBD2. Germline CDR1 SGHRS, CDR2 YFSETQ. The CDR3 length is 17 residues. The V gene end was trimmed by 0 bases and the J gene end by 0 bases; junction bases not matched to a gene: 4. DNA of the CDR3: TGCGCCAGCAGCTTGGCGACTAGCGGGGCGTACCAAGAGACCCAGTACTTC. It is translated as CASSLATSGAYQETQYF.

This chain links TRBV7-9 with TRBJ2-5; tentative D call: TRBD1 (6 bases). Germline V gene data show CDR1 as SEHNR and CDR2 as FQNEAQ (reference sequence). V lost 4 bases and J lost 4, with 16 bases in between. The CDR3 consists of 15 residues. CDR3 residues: CASSSSQGLGETQYF. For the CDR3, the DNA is TGTGCCAGCAGCTCATCACAGGGTTTAGGAGAGACCCAGTACTTC.

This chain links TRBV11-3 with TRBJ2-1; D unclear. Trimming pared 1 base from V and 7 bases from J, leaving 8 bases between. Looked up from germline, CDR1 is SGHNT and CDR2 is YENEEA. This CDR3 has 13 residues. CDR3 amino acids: CASSLARWNEQFF. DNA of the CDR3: TGTGCCAGCAGCTTAGCTAGGTGGAATGAGCAGTTCTTC.

The CDR3 DNA reads as TGTGCCAGCCGCTACGCGGTTGGGCAGGGGAGTGAGACCCAGTACTTC. The encoded protein is CASRYAVGQGSETQYF. The chain carries TRBV5-4 and TRBJ2-5; TRBD1 might be the D (6 bases). V lost 7 bases to trimming and J lost 5 bases, with 24 bases between them. Germline CDR1 is SGHNT and CDR2 is YYREEE (reference sequence). This CDR3 is 16 amino acids long.

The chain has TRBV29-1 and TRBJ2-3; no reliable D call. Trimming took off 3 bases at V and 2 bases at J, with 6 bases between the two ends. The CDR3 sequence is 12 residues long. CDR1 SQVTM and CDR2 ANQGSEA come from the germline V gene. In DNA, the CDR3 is TGCAGCGTTGACCCCAACACAGATACGCAGTATTTT. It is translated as CSVDPNTDTQYF.